The clone carrying this T cell receptor beta chain appeared many times. Its antigen is as yet unknown. This sample was included in a study of human T cells and chemical hapten exposure. Study observations and caveats: There was alopecia in the donors, so their immune response may differ from that of healthy people.

This CDR3 contains 14 residues. The germline V and J ends were trimmed by 5 bases and 3 bases, with 12 bases remaining between them. MiXCR, run by TCRdb on the RACE reads, gives a single entry per CDR3 protein. Here the sample spans about 99,000 distinct CDR3 sequences, 12% being singletons. Time point indicated: patch test 1, 2 weeks after DPC sensitization. Treatment described: therapeutic diphenylcyclopropenone sensitization with weekly scalp DPC. J is TRBJ2-3 and V is TRBV12-3 or TRBV12-4, with D possibly matching TRBD1 (5 bases). This clonotype was obtained from a middle-aged woman with alopecia areata. Some clones in this sample may be carry-over from other donors' samples. Sequencing was performed on whole blood, taken in connection with sensitization to the hapten diphenylcyclopropenone (DPC). The CDR3 nucleotides read TGTGCCAGCAGTCTGGGGCAGGGAACAGATACGCAGTATTTT. Translation gives CASSLGQGTDTQYF.